This T cell receptor beta chain was recovered during a study of blood T cell repertoires in COVID-19. Sequencing used immunoSEQ multiplex PCR; TCRdb keeps in-frame clones, though not all of them. The sample has 270,000 or so clones, 83% seen once; the top ten hold roughly 10%. This clonotype was sampled from a woman aged 45-59 years who had recovered from COVID-19. Material: peripheral blood.

CDR3 coding DNA: TGTGCCAGCTCACCAAGGGGACAGGGTCAGGGAGATACGCAGTATTTT. Translation: CASSPRGQGQGDTQYF. The chain links TRBV18 to TRBJ2-3, with 9 positions matching TRBD1. The CDR3 is made up of 16 amino acids. With 2 bases clipped from V and 5 bases from J, the junction kept 8 bases outside the gene matches. Germline V lookup: CDR1 KGHSH, CDR2 LQKENI. Filled out from reference TRBV18 and TRBJ2-3, the complete variable domain reads NAGVMQNPRHLVRRRGQEARLRCSPMKGHSHVYWYRQLPEEGLKFMVYLQKENIIDESGMPKERFSAEFPKEGPSILRIQQVVRGDSAAYFCASSPRGQGQGDTQYFGPGTRLTVL.